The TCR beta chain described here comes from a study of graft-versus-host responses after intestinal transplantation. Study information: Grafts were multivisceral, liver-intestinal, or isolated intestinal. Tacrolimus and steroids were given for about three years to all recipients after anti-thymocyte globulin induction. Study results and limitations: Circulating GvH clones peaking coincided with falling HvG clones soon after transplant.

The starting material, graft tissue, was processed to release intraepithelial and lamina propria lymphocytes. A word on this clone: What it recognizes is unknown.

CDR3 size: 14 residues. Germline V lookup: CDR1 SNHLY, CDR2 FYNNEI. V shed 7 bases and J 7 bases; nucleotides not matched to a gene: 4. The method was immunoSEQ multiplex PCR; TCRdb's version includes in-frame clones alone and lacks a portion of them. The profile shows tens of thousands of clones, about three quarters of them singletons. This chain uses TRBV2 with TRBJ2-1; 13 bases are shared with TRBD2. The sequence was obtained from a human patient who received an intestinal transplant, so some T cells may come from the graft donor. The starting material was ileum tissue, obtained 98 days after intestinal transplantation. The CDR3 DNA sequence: TGTGCCAGCAAAGGACTAGCGGGGGAAAATGAGCAGTTCTTC. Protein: CASKGLAGENEQFF. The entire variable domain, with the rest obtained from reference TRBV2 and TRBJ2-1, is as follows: EPEVTQTPSHQVTQMGQEVILRCVPISNHLYFYWYRQILGQKVEFLVSFYNNEISEKSEIFDDQFSVERPDGSNFTLKIRSTKLEDSAMYFCASKGLAGENEQFFGPGTRLTVL.